Listed here is a single T cell receptor (beta chain). Its antigen remains undetermined. These data come from a study of monozygotic twins with inflammatory bowel disease (dated 2019 in TCRdb). Concerning the study at large: A total of roughly 28 monozygotic twin pairs were included in the full study, comprising nine German pairs (four IBD-concordant, five IBD-discordant) and 19 IBD-discordant Danish pairs. Disease-associated traits were sought mainly through comparisons between IBD patients and their genetically identical healthy co-twins within discordant pairs. Each individual had, on average, about 151 000 unique TCRalpha sequences and 181 000 unique TCRbeta sequences available for analysis. The paper's findings and limits, for the study overall: Because patients were on differing immunosuppressive treatments, the repertoires may have picked up extra background noise and inter-individual variability. No single strong signal or clonotype linked to IBD turned up in the results, so the idea that one exists was not supported. Fewer clonotypes were shared with other individuals by IBD patients than by healthy twins, most markedly in patients showing signs of disease activity. Distinction between different T cell subtypes could not be achieved in the analysis. IBD patients had lower TCRbeta repertoire diversity, measured by the inverse Simpson index, than their healthy co-twins. Concordant and discordant twins showed no difference in repertoire similarity, possibly because of limited statistical power.

The CDR1 and CDR2 encoded by the germline V gene are SGHRS and YFSETQ. Reading from cysteine to phenylalanine, the CDR3 counts 15 amino acids. DNA was not recorded. From each donor, a 2.5 ml peripheral blood sample was collected into PAXgene tubes and kept at -80 degrees C. Without any T cell sorting, total RNA was extracted from whole blood using the PAXgene blood miRNA kit on an automated QIAcube. Peripheral blood from monozygotic twin pairs, either concordant or discordant for inflammatory bowel disease, underwent deep TCRalpha and TCRbeta repertoire profiling that used unique molecular barcoding. Smoking habits were recorded for all twin pairs, and each individual was classified as a current, former or never smoker. Library preparation was by 5' RACE. For each TCR library, 3,000 to 3,500 ng of total RNA was used. For each sample, cDNA synthesis with SMARTScribe reverse transcriptase was split into eight separate reactions. During cDNA synthesis, template switching introduced unique molecular identifiers that contained a 6-nucleotide sample barcode. Amplification of TCRalpha and TCRbeta cDNA involved two nested PCRs of 16 and 9 cycles, and each PCR was followed by bead purification. Before amplification, cDNA was treated with uracil DNA-glycosylase and purified using the QIAquick PCR purification kit. The second PCR added Illumina TruSeq-compatible adapters along with sample-specific barcodes. Library quality and concentration were checked on TapeStation and Qubit, and libraries were pooled at 5 ng each. Sequencing of the pooled libraries was done on an Illumina HiSeq2500 single-index Rapid Run using custom sequencing primers and 2 x 100 bp reads. The study's processing was this. MiGEC version 1.2.6 was used for UMI-based consensus assembly to correct PCR and sequencing errors. MiXCR version 2.1.1 handled V(D)J alignment, clonotype assembly and CDR3 extraction. To normalise gene usage, clonotype sharing and MAIT/NKT TCR abundance, the top 1000, 10 000 and 20 000 clonotypes in each sample were analysed. Diversity was computed as the inverse Simpson index with the vegan R package after downsampling to 27 000 UMIs. Paired Mann-Whitney U tests were applied to discordant twin pairs, and Benjamini-Hochberg correction was used for multiple testing. The reads, reprocessed by TCRdb, yield one row per CDR3 protein sequence and no DNA. What appears here as the V and J calls and clone size reflects TCRdb's work, not the paper's. The sample table records approximately 150,000 distinct CDR3 sequences. The ten largest account for around 7.2% of the sample.

Sequenced sample: blood. This receptor was taken from a human donor with ulcerative colitis or Crohn's disease, or a healthy co-twin of an affected twin (not recorded which). Rearrangement joined TRBV5-1 to TRBJ1-1. For the CDR3, the sequence is CASSLAGPMNTEAFF.